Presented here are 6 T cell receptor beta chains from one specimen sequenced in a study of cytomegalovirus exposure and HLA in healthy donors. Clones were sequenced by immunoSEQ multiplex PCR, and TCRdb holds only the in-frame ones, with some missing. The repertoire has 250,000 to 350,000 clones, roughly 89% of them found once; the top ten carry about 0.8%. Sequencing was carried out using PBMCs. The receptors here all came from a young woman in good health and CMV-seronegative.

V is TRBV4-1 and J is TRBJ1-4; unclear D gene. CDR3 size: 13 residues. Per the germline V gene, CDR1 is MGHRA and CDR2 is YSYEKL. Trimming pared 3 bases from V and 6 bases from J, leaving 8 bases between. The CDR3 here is CASSQWGDEKLFF. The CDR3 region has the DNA TGCGCCAGCAGCCAGTGGGGAGATGAAAAACTGTTTTTT.

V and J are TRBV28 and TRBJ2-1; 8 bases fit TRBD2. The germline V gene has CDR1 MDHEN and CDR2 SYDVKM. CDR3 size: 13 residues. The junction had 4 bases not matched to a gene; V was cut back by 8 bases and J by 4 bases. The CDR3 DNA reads TGTGCCAGCCGGACTAGCAGATACAATGAGCAGTTCTTC. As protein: CASRTSRYNEQFF.

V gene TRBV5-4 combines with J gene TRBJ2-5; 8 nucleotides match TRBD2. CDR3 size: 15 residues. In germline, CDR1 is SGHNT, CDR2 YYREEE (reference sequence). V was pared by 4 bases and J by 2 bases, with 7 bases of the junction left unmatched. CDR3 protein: CASSLPVAGQETQYF. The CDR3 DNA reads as TGTGCCAGCAGCCTCCCCGTAGCGGGACAAGAGACCCAGTACTTC.

In nucleotides, the CDR3 is TGTGCCAGCCAGGACAGACAGACCTACGAGCAGTACTTC. Translating gives CASQDRQTYEQYF. This chain joins TRBV6-5 and TRBJ2-7; weak D call: TRBD1 (6 bases). The V gene lost 8 bases and the J gene lost 2 bases, with 13 bases spanning the gap. The CDR3 length is 13 residues. Germline values: CDR1 MNHEY, CDR2 SVGAGI.

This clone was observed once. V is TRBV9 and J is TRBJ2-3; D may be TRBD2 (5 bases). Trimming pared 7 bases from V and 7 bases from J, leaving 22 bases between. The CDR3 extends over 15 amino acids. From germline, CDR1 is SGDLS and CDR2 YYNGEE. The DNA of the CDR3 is TGTGCCAGCGGCCTTCGGCGGGCGAGTGAGAATACGCAGTATTTT. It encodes CASGLRRASENTQYF.

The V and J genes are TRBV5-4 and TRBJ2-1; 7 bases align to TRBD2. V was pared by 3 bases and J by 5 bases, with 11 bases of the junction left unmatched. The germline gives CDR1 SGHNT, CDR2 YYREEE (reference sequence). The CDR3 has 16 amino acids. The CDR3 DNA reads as TGTGCCAGCAGCTCTCTAGCGGAAACTGGGGACAATGAGCAGTTCTTC. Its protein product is CASSSLAETGDNEQFF.